These 14 T cell receptor beta chains originate from one sample sequenced in a study of OX40 agonist ivuxolimab in advanced cancers. The table came from immunoSEQ multiplex PCR; TCRdb's copy has only in-frame clones and leaves some out. This sample has around 30,000 clones, with about nine tenths found just once. The sequences come from CD4+ or CD8+ T cells sorted from blood, collected in a trial of the OX40 agonist ivuxolimab. The source is an adult with an advanced solid tumor such as melanoma, head and neck, liver or kidney cancer.

The gene calls are TRBV15 and TRBJ2-7; 10 nucleotides match TRBD2. The CDR3 extends over 15 amino acids. Germline-derived CDR1 and CDR2 are LNHNV and YYDKDF (reference sequence). The V segment lost 4 bases and the J segment 1 base; nucleotides outside the gene matches: 4. The CDR3 is CATSKEREGSYEQYF. The CDR3 DNA reads as TGTGCCACCAGCAAGGAGCGGGAGGGTTCCTACGAGCAGTACTTC. The entire variable domain, with the rest obtained from reference TRBV15 and TRBJ2-7, is as follows: DAMVIQNPRYQVTQFGKPVTLSCSQTLNHNVMYWYQQKSSQAPKLLFHYYDKDFNNEADTPDNFQSRRPNTSFCFLDIRSPGLGDTAMYLCATSKEREGSYEQYFGPGTRLTVT.

The chain combines TRBV7-9 with TRBJ2-2; unclear D gene. V was clipped by 0 bases and J by 5 bases, with 13 bases between them. This CDR3 spans 16 amino acids. In germline, CDR1 is SEHNR, CDR2 FQNEAQ (reference sequence). The CDR3 is CASSLAITVRTGELFF. The CDR3 DNA reads as TGTGCCAGCAGCTTAGCAATCACGGTCCGAACCGGGGAGCTGTTTTTT.

The V call is TRBV11-2, the J call TRBJ2-1, with a tentative D call TRBD2 (6 bases). Deletions cut 5 bases from V and 10 bases from J, with 12 bases between. Germline V CDR1 and CDR2: SGHAT, FQNNGV. The CDR3 is 12 residues long. In DNA form, the CDR3 reads TGTGCCAGCAGCCACTCCGCGGGAGAGCAGTTCTTC. Its protein is CASSHSAGEQFF.

The gene calls are TRBV7-8 and TRBJ2-7; 7 bases are shared with TRBD2. V dropped 7 bases and J dropped 2; count of bases not matched to a gene: 14. The germline gives CDR1 SGHVS, CDR2 FQNEAQ. There are 16 residues in the CDR3. CDR3 protein: CASIQSWRENPYEQYF. The CDR3 DNA reads as TGTGCCAGCATCCAAAGCTGGCGGGAGAACCCCTACGAGCAGTACTTC.

The chain carries TRBV11-3 and TRBJ2-2; TRBD1 agrees at 10 bases. The J segment lost 4 bases and the V segment lost 4 bases, leaving 3 bases of the junction unmatched. This CDR3 has 15 residues. The germline V gene encodes CDR1 SGHNT and CDR2 YENEEA. CDR3 residues: CASSSDRGSTGELFF. The CDR3, as DNA: TGTGCCAGCAGCTCGGACAGGGGGAGCACCGGGGAGCTGTTTTTT. Full variable domain (missing parts from reference TRBV11-3 and TRBJ2-2): EAGVVQSPRYKIIEKKQPVAFWCNPISGHNTLYWYLQNLGQGPELLIRYENEEAVDDSQLPKDRFSAERLKGVDSTLKIQPAELGDSAVYLCASSSDRGSTGELFFGEGSRLTVL.

The chain recombines TRBV7-9 with TRBJ2-7; 7 nucleotides agree with TRBD1. The germline V gene has CDR1 SEHNR and CDR2 FQNEAQ (reference sequence). CDR3 length: 15 residues. V lost 4 bases, J lost 2 bases, and 8 bases stayed unmatched. CDR3 DNA: TGTGCCAGCAGCTCCCGACAGGGCGCTACCTACGAGCAGTACTTC. Its protein product is CASSSRQGATYEQYF.

The chain links TRBV27 to TRBJ2-7; 12 bases match TRBD2. This CDR3 has 16 amino acids. V trimming: 5 bases; J trimming: 3 bases; junction bases outside the gene matches: 8. Per the germline V gene, CDR1 is MNHEY and CDR2 is SMNVEV (reference sequence). CDR3 amino acids: CASSPSGRALGYEQYF. CDR3 sequence (DNA): TGTGCCAGCAGTCCTAGCGGGAGGGCCCTGGGCTACGAGCAGTACTTC.

This clone was observed once. This chain connects TRBV11-3 to TRBJ1-1; 7 bases map to TRBD1. This CDR3 is 15 amino acids long. The J segment lost 0 bases and the V segment lost 5 bases, leaving 6 bases of the junction unmatched. Looked up from germline, CDR1 is SGHNT and CDR2 is YENEEA. CDR3 DNA: TGTGCCAGCAGCGCCCGACAGGGTATGAACACTGAAGCTTTCTTT. This encodes CASSARQGMNTEAFF.

This clone has a single count. The chain links TRBV5-3 to TRBJ2-7, with 12 bases matching TRBD2. TRBV5-3 is designated an ORF whose function remains uncertain. V shed 10 bases and J 3 bases; nucleotides not matched to a gene: 2. CDR3 length equals 12 residues. The CDR3 DNA reads TGTGCCGTACTAGCGGGAGGCTACGAGCAGTACTTC. Protein product: CAVLAGGYEQYF.

The chain employs TRBV18 and TRBJ2-1, with 7 bases identical to TRBD2. The V gene end was trimmed by 2 bases and the J gene end by 2 bases; junction bases not matched to a gene: 3. In germline, CDR1 is KGHSH, CDR2 LQKENI. There are 15 residues in the CDR3. CDR3 DNA sequence: TGTGCCAGCTCACCAATGACTAGCACCTACAATGAGCAGTTCTTC. Its translation is CASSPMTSTYNEQFF.

The chain couples TRBV6-6 to TRBJ2-7; 13 bases match TRBD2. V dropped 2 bases and J dropped 3; count of bases not matched to a gene: 1. Germline-derived CDR1 and CDR2 are MNHNY and SVGAGI (reference sequence). The CDR3 has 15 residues. CDR3 nucleotide sequence: TGTGCCAGCAGTTACGGGACTAGCGGGATCTACGAGCAGTACTTC. Translated, it gives CASSYGTSGIYEQYF.

The chain combines TRBV2 with TRBJ2-7; D assignment may be TRBD1 or TRBD2 (5 bases each). The CDR3 loop spans 18 amino acids. Germline V gives CDR1 SNHLY, CDR2 FYNNEI. Trimming took 4 bases from V and 0 from J, leaving 22 bases between them. In DNA, the CDR3 is TGTGCCAGCAGTGGCAGACTGGATGGGGGACGGGGCTCCTACGAGCAGTACTTC. The encoded protein is CASSGRLDGGRGSYEQYF.

The chain has TRBV19 and TRBJ2-3, with TRBD2 as a possible D gene (6 bases). The V gene's germline CDR1 is LNHDA and CDR2 SQIVND (reference sequence). V lost 4 bases and J 4 bases, leaving 21 bases between the germline ends. This CDR3 has 17 amino acids. The CDR3 DNA follows: TGTGCCAGTAGTAGAACGGGACTCCGAAATATTCCAGATACGCAGTATTTT. Translation: CASSRTGLRNIPDTQYF.

V gene TRBV2 combines with J gene TRBJ2-1, with D perhaps matching TRBD1 or TRBD2 (5 bases each). The V gene's germline CDR1 is SNHLY and CDR2 FYNNEI. V lost 2 bases, J lost 0 bases, and 17 bases lay in between. The CDR3 has 18 amino acids. DNA of the CDR3: TGTGCCAGCAGTGAACTGGGCTTGAGGGACCTCTCCTACAATGAGCAGTTCTTC. This encodes CASSELGLRDLSYNEQFF.